Sequencing of this T cell receptor (beta chain) was carried out in a study of CD8 T cells in ankylosing spondylitis. V shed 4 bases and J 3 bases; nucleotides not matched to a gene: 6. CDR3 length: 14 amino acids. The V gene's germline CDR1 is SNHLY and CDR2 FYNNEI. Findings and caveats of the study: What seemed typical of ankylosing spondylitis blood was a TCR beta motif built from 8 or 9 highly homologous variants. Matched ankylosing spondylitis synovial fluid reportedly contained a significantly enriched population of disease-linked clones. Prior literature has documented some motif variants in synovial fluid and blood from reactive arthritis.

A quantitative 5'-RACE method, one with molecular barcodes, was used to make TCR beta libraries. Each CDR3 protein is one row after TCRdb ran MiXCR on the 5' RACE reads. The sample consists of around 300,000 distinct CDR3 sequences, roughly 14% of them appearing once. With regard to this clonotype: Its antigen is currently unknown.

Input material: blood, either unsorted or a sorted T cell fraction (not recorded which). The rearrangement uses TRBV2 and TRBJ2-7, with TRBD2 identical over 7 bases. The sequence came from a male donor with ankylosing spondylitis or in good health (not recorded which). CDR3 protein: CASSGEGFGYEQYF. CDR3 coding DNA: TGTGCCAGCAGTGGGGAGGGGTTTGGCTACGAGCAGTACTTC.